The 2 T cell receptor beta chains below come from one sample, sequenced in a study of blood T cells in healthy people across ages. Sample-barcoded 5' priming and a J-beta primer mix drove a second PCR of about 6 to 12 cycles. TCRdb re-called the 5' RACE reads with MiXCR, one entry per CDR3 protein. The repertoire holds about 900,000 distinct CDR3 sequences, about 59% seen once, with 28% in the top ten. The sequencing sample was made of blood. These receptors were obtained from a man aged 30 to 45 in good health.

This chain uses TRBV28 with TRBJ2-7; the D is unclear. The V end lost 5 bases, the J end lost 6 bases, and 14 bases lay between the germline ends. The CDR3 is 13 amino acids. Germline CDR1 is MDHEN and CDR2 is SYDVKM. The CDR3 nucleotides are TGTGCCAGCAGTCCCCCTCCTCTGGGCGAGCAGTACTTC. This sequence encodes CASSPPPLGEQYF.

The chain combines TRBV9 with TRBJ2-3; TRBD2 matches at 8 bases. Losses at the gene ends were 4 bases for V and 0 bases for J; bases not matched to a gene: 10. CDR3 length: 17 amino acids. Per germline, CDR1 SGDLS and CDR2 YYNGEE. This chain's CDR3 is CASSFDSGDLSTDTQYF. The CDR3 region has the DNA TGTGCCAGCAGCTTTGATAGCGGGGACCTTAGCACAGATACGCAGTATTTT.